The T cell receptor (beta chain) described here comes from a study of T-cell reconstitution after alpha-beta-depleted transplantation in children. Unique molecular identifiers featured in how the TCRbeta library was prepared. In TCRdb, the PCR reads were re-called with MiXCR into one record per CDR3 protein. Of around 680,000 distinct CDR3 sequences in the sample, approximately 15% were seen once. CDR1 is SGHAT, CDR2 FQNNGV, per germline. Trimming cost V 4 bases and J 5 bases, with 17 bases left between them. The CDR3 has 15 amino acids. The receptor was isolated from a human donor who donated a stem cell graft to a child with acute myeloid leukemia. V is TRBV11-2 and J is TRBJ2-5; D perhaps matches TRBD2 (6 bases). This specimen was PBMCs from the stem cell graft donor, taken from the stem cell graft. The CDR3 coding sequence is TGTGCCAGCAGCTCCCACGGCGGGGTAAAGGAGACCCAGTACTTC. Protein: CASSSHGGVKETQYF.